Below, 32 T cell receptor beta chains from the same sample are listed, as sequenced in a study of shared clonotypes between healthy human individuals. Data came from immunoSEQ multiplex PCR; TCRdb stores just in-frame clones and leaves some out. Among fewer than 1 million clones listed, approximately 96% were seen once. CD8 cells regarded as naive lacked CD45RO, were positively chosen for CCR7, and omitted terminally differentiated effector memory CD45RA+ cells. Source material: naive CD8+ T cells sorted from blood. Every receptor here comes from a man between 25 and 39 years old in good health.

This clone was counted many times. This chain connects TRBV5-1 to TRBJ2-1, with a weak D call TRBD2 (5 bases). Germline CDR1 is SGHRS and CDR2 is YFSETQ. V lost 0 bases and J lost 7, with 14 bases in between. The CDR3 spans 15 residues. This CDR3 is CASSLAGLRQNEQFF. DNA of the CDR3: TGCGCCAGCAGCTTGGCCGGACTCCGGCAGAATGAGCAGTTCTTC.

Note on this clone: Other nucleotide sequences in the sample specify the same CDR3. The genes are TRBV27 and TRBJ2-7, with no clear D. Trimming removed 3 bases from V and 3 bases from J, with 9 bases in between. Germline assignment: CDR1 MNHEY and CDR2 SMNVEV (reference sequence). CDR3 length equals 13 residues. The CDR3 coding sequence is TGTGCCAGCAGTTTTAGTTTTAGCTACGAGCAGTACTTC. Its protein product is CASSFSFSYEQYF.

In this sample, this clone turned up once. V usage is TRBV9 and J usage is TRBJ1-5; 7 positions match TRBD1. V dropped 3 bases and J dropped 5; count of bases not matched to a gene: 8. Germline assignment: CDR1 SGDLS and CDR2 YYNGEE. This CDR3 is 15 amino acids long. CDR3 DNA sequence: TGTGCCAGCAGCGAGGGGGCAATTTTATATCAGCCCCAGCATTTT. This translates into CASSEGAILYQPQHF.

This clone occurred once. The J gene is TRBJ2-2, the V gene TRBV5-6; the D is unclear. Germline V gene sequence: CDR1 SGHDT, CDR2 YYEEEE. The CDR3 runs 12 residues. V was cut by 2 bases and J by 8 bases, with 7 bases left in between. This CDR3 is CASSFHSGELFF. CDR3 bases: TGTGCCAGCAGCTTCCACAGTGGGGAGCTGTTTTTT.

The chain joins TRBV7-2 to TRBJ1-2; D unclear. Between the trimmed V and J ends, which lost 6 bases and 1 base, there was a span of 6 bases. CDR3 length: 12 amino acids. Germline V gene lookup returns CDR1 SGHTA and CDR2 FQGNSA. As DNA, the CDR3 is TGTGCCAGCAGGGGGTATAACTATGGCTACACCTTC. The encoded protein is CASRGYNYGYTF.

The V call is TRBV7-9, the J call TRBJ2-7; 9 nucleotides agree with TRBD1. There are 15 residues in the CDR3. The germline V gene encodes CDR1 SEHNR and CDR2 FQNEAQ (reference sequence). The ends lost 5 bases at V and 1 base at J; junction bases unmatched: 6. In nucleotides, the CDR3 is TGTGCCAGCAGCAACACAGGACAGGGGTCCTACGAGCAGTACTTC. It encodes CASSNTGQGSYEQYF.

The chain combines TRBV13 with TRBJ2-7, with 11 nucleotides matching TRBD2. The V and J ends lost 5 bases and 7 bases, in that order; junction bases with no gene match: 13. There are 16 residues in the CDR3. Germline V gene sequence: CDR1 PRHDT, CDR2 FYEKMQ (reference sequence). CDR3 sequence (DNA): TGTGCCAGCAGCCCTACCAGGCTAGCGGGAGGTATTGAGCAGTACTTC. The encoded protein is CASSPTRLAGGIEQYF.

This chain connects TRBV27 to TRBJ1-1, with D hard to call. The CDR3 totals 12 residues. Trimming removed 0 bases from V and 7 bases from J, with 6 bases in between. Germline V gene lookup returns CDR1 MNHEY and CDR2 SMNVEV (reference sequence). CDR3 region: CASSLSSGEAFF. The CDR3 DNA sequence: TGTGCCAGCAGTTTATCCTCGGGTGAAGCTTTCTTT.

The rearrangement uses TRBV28 and TRBJ2-3, with TRBD2 matching 11 bases. V was clipped by 2 bases and J by 1 base; unmatched bases: 8. This CDR3 is 18 amino acids long. Germline CDR1 MDHEN, CDR2 SYDVKM. The CDR3 DNA is TGTGCCAGCAGTTTAATTCCCACACTAGCGGGGGGCACAGATACGCAGTATTTT. Translated: CASSLIPTLAGGTDTQYF. Complete variable domain (other parts from reference TRBV28 and TRBJ2-3): DVKVTQSSRYLVKRTGEKVFLECVQDMDHENMFWYRQDPGLGLRLIYFSYDVKMKEKGDIPEGYSVSREKKERFSLILESASTNQTSMYLCASSLIPTLAGGTDTQYFGPGTRLTVL.

The rearrangement joins TRBV6-5 to TRBJ1-4, with 7 positions matching TRBD1. Losses at the gene ends were 4 bases for V and 8 bases for J; bases not matched to a gene: 7. The CDR3 is made up of 14 amino acids. The germline gives CDR1 MNHEY, CDR2 SVGAGI. The CDR3 here is CASSFTGTVEKLFF. The CDR3 region has the DNA TGTGCCAGCAGTTTCACCGGGACAGTAGAAAAACTGTTTTTT.

This sequence joins TRBV15 and TRBJ2-2; the match to TRBD2 covers 11 bases. Per germline, CDR1 LNHNV and CDR2 YYDKDF (reference sequence). J was trimmed by 0 bases and V by 0 bases; bases with no gene match: 3. This CDR3 region has 18 residues. The CDR3 reads CATSRDGLAGTNTGELFF. The CDR3 nucleotides read TGTGCCACCAGCAGAGATGGACTAGCGGGCACGAACACCGGGGAGCTGTTTTTT.

The gene calls are TRBV4-1 and TRBJ1-1, with unresolved D. CDR3 length: 15 amino acids. The V end lost 0 bases, the J end lost 6 bases, and 14 bases lay between the germline ends. Germline V lookup: CDR1 MGHRA, CDR2 YSYEKL. CDR3 sequence reads: CASSQDFSVKSEAFF. In DNA, the CDR3 is TGCGCCAGCAGCCAAGATTTTAGTGTAAAATCTGAAGCTTTCTTT.

This sequence joins TRBV7-9 and TRBJ2-1, with a possible D match to TRBD2 (6 bases). The CDR3 sequence is 15 residues long. Per germline, CDR1 SEHNR and CDR2 FQNEAQ (reference sequence). The ends were cut back, 5 bases at V and 9 bases at J, with 20 bases in the middle. CDR3 coding DNA: TGTGCCAGCAGCACCCCTGCGGGGCCTCCCAGTGAGCAGTTCTTC. This sequence encodes CASSTPAGPPSEQFF.

CDR3 nucleotide sequence: TGTGCCAGCAGCTTGGGGGACGGGGGCGACAATGAGCAGTTCTTC. It specifies CASSLGDGGDNEQFF. The rearrangement joins TRBV5-6 to TRBJ2-1; D is tentatively TRBD1 or TRBD2 (6 bases each). Trimming left V 0 bases short and J 5 bases short, with 12 bases between. Germline assignment: CDR1 SGHDT and CDR2 YYEEEE. The CDR3 consists of 15 residues.

The chain links TRBV7-6 to TRBJ2-7, with D hard to call. V was cut by 1 base and J by 2 bases, with 9 bases left in between. Looked up from germline, CDR1 is SGHVS and CDR2 is FNYEAQ. The CDR3 runs to 14 residues. Written as DNA, the CDR3 is TGTGCCAGCAGCTTAGATACTACCGCCTACGAGCAGTACTTC. Encoded protein: CASSLDTTAYEQYF.

J is TRBJ2-2 and V is TRBV5-6; the match to TRBD1 covers 7 bases. CDR1 and CDR2 (germline): SGHDT, YYEEEE. The CDR3 has 14 residues. V gave up 5 bases and J gave up 3 bases; unmatched junction bases: 4. The CDR3, as DNA: TGTGCCAGCAGTTCCGGGACAGACACCGGGGAGCTGTTTTTT. Its translation is CASSSGTDTGELFF.

The rearrangement links TRBV5-1 to TRBJ1-3; a weak D match, TRBD1 (5 bases). The length of the CDR3 is 15 residues. Germline values: CDR1 SGHRS, CDR2 YFSETQ. V lost 3 bases to trimming and J lost 0 bases, with 10 bases between them. The CDR3 nucleotides are TGCGCCAGCAGCTCCCCAGGGACCTCTGGAAACACCATATATTTT. Protein: CASSSPGTSGNTIYF.

The chain links TRBV7-9 to TRBJ2-7; D may be TRBD1 (5 bases). This CDR3 region has 13 residues. Trimming removed 8 bases at V and 4 bases at J, with 15 bases between. CDR1 is SEHNR, CDR2 FQNEAQ, per germline (reference sequence). The CDR3: CASGSTGSYEQYF. CDR3 nucleotide sequence: TGTGCCAGCGGAAGCACAGGTTCTTACGAGCAGTACTTC. The whole variable domain, filled in from reference TRBV7-9 and TRBJ2-7, reads DTGVSQNPRHKITKRGQNVTFRCDPISEHNRLYWYRQTLGQGPEFLTYFQNEAQLEKSRLLSDRFSAERPKGSFSTLEIQRTEQGDSAMYLCASGSTGSYEQYFGPGTRLTVT.

J is TRBJ2-7 and V is TRBV6-1, with 8 nucleotides matching TRBD1. Germline V gene sequence: CDR1 MNHNS, CDR2 SASEGT. V gave up 3 bases and J gave up 7 bases; unmatched junction bases: 14. This CDR3 has 16 residues. The CDR3 coding sequence is TGTGCCAGCAGTGACGTCTTGGGGCAGGGGGCGCGTGAGCAGTACTTC. It is translated as CASSDVLGQGAREQYF.

The rearrangement links TRBV4-1 to TRBJ2-2; 14 bases match TRBD2. From germline, CDR1 is MGHRA and CDR2 YSYEKL. The junction had 4 bases not matched to a gene; V was cut back by 3 bases and J by 7 bases. This CDR3 comprises 16 residues. CDR3 loop: CASSQGLAGVGGELFF. CDR3 coding DNA: TGCGCCAGCAGCCAGGGACTAGCGGGGGTGGGCGGGGAGCTGTTTTTT.

V usage is TRBV28 and J usage is TRBJ2-7, with 8 bases aligning to TRBD1. Losses at the gene ends were 3 bases for V and 5 bases for J; bases not matched to a gene: 3. This CDR3 comprises 13 residues. CDR1 and CDR2 (germline): MDHEN, SYDVKM. The CDR3 sequence is CASSFLQGDEQYF. The CDR3 region has the DNA TGTGCCAGCAGTTTCCTACAGGGGGACGAGCAGTACTTC.

The V call is TRBV5-4, the J call TRBJ2-7, with 7 nucleotides matching TRBD1. CDR1 and CDR2 from the germline V gene are SGHNT and YYREEE (reference sequence). The CDR3 contains 15 residues. The ends lost 4 bases at V and 2 bases at J; junction bases unmatched: 9. This CDR3 reads CASSDRARGPYEQYF. The CDR3 bases are TGTGCCAGCAGCGACAGGGCCCGGGGTCCCTACGAGCAGTACTTC.

The rearrangement links TRBV19 to TRBJ2-2; 9 bases are shared with TRBD2. V shed 3 bases, J shed 2 bases, and the junction held 4 bases outside the gene matches. The CDR3 covers 16 residues. Germline CDR1 and CDR2: LNHDA and SQIVND (reference sequence). The CDR3 DNA reads as TGTGCCAGTAGTATTTTAGCGGGAGAAAACACCGGGGAGCTGTTTTTT. Its protein is CASSILAGENTGELFF.

V gene TRBV5-1 combines with J gene TRBJ2-3, with 7 nucleotides matching TRBD1. Germline assignment: CDR1 SGHRS and CDR2 YFSETQ. Unmatched junction bases numbered 10, after V lost 4 bases and J lost 2 bases. This CDR3 comprises 16 residues. The CDR3: CASSRFRDSTTDTQYF. The CDR3 nucleotides read TGCGCCAGCAGCAGATTCCGGGACAGCACCACAGATACGCAGTATTTT.

This clone appeared a single time. For the CDR3, the DNA is TGTGCCTGGGTTAGCGGGATACAAGAGACCCAGTACTTC. Protein sequence: CAWVSGIQETQYF. V and J are TRBV30 and TRBJ2-5; TRBD2 aligns across 8 bases. CDR1 is GTSNPN and CDR2 is SVGIG in the germline V gene (reference sequence). Losses at the gene ends were 5 bases for V and 2 bases for J; bases not matched to a gene: 4. The CDR3 spans 13 residues.

This sequence joins TRBV14 and TRBJ2-7, with TRBD1 matching over 9 bases. Unmatched junction bases numbered 5, after V lost 1 base and J lost 4 bases. This CDR3 contains 15 residues. CDR1 SGHDN and CDR2 FVKESK come from the germline V gene. Here the CDR3 DNA reads TGTGCCAGCAGCCAAGGGAACAGGGGGCTTTACGAGCAGTACTTC. Encoded protein: CASSQGNRGLYEQYF.

The chain couples TRBV4-1 to TRBJ2-1; D gene ambiguous. In germline, CDR1 is MGHRA, CDR2 YSYEKL. This CDR3 contains 12 residues. V lost 2 bases and J lost 6, with 5 bases in between. The CDR3 loop reads CASSQNSNEQFF. DNA of the CDR3: TGCGCCAGCAGCCAAAACAGCAATGAGCAGTTCTTC.

This clone was counted a single time. This chain uses TRBV7-9 with TRBJ2-7, with D unresolved. Germline V lookup: CDR1 SEHNR, CDR2 FQNEAQ (reference sequence). The V end lost 5 bases, the J end lost 5 bases, and 16 bases lay between the germline ends. This CDR3 region has 14 residues. The CDR3 DNA reads as TGTGCCAGCAGCCCCCTGGGCGAGTCCCACGAGCAGTACTTC. Amino acid sequence: CASSPLGESHEQYF.

DNA of the CDR3: TGTGCCAGCAGCGCCCGGACATCCTACGAGCAGTACTTC. Protein sequence: CASSARTSYEQYF. The V call is TRBV11-3, the J call TRBJ2-7; perhaps TRBD1 as D (5 bases). The V end lost 5 bases, the J end lost 1 base, and 9 bases lay between the germline ends. The CDR3 covers 13 residues. Germline CDR1 reads SGHNT; CDR2 reads YENEEA. Full variable domain (outside the CDR3, taken from reference TRBV11-3 and TRBJ2-7): EAGVVQSPRYKIIEKKQPVAFWCNPISGHNTLYWYLQNLGQGPELLIRYENEEAVDDSQLPKDRFSAERLKGVDSTLKIQPAELGDSAVYLCASSARTSYEQYFGPGTRLTVT.

CDR3 in DNA: TGCGCCAGCAGCCTGGGACAGTCCGAGCAGTACTTC. Its translation: CASSLGQSEQYF. The chain couples TRBV5-1 to TRBJ2-7; TRBD1 matches at 7 bases. J was trimmed by 6 bases and V by 4 bases; bases with no gene match: 4. Per germline, CDR1 SGHRS and CDR2 YFSETQ. CDR3 length: 12 amino acids.

CDR3 DNA: TGTGCCAGCAGCTCACAGGACGGAGTAGGGAATGGCTACACCTTC. The encoded protein is CASSSQDGVGNGYTF. J is TRBJ1-2 and V is TRBV9; D might be TRBD1 (5 bases). The CDR3 loop spans 15 amino acids. Trimming removed 4 bases from V and 6 bases from J, with 19 bases in between. Germline V gene data show CDR1 as SGDLS and CDR2 as YYNGEE.

This chain links TRBV7-2 with TRBJ2-7, with TRBD1 matching 8 bases. Germline trimming cut 0 bases from V and 4 bases from J; bases unmatched to any gene: 5. CDR1 and CDR2 (germline): SGHTA, FQGNSA. The length of the CDR3 is 15 residues. In DNA form, the CDR3 reads TGTGCCAGCAGCTTAGCGGACAGGGCAAATTACGAGCAGTACTTC. Protein product: CASSLADRANYEQYF.